This entry lists 15 T cell receptor beta chains sequenced from one sample in a study of tumor and adjacent non-tumor tissue in lung cancer. TCRbeta libraries were built with three rounds of nested PCR, modified from ARM-PCR. A single record per CDR3 protein comes from TCRdb applying MiXCR to the multiplex PCR reads. Among about 98,000 distinct CDR3 sequences, 75% to 90% were seen once, and the ten largest hold around 30%. No cell sorting was done before RNA was extracted from the tissue. Distant lung tissue was collected more than 3 cm away from the tumor edge. The specimen sequenced was distant non-tumor lung tissue. The origin of the receptors is a man aged 55 to 70 with small cell lung cancer.

The chain couples TRBV11-2 to TRBJ2-7; the D gene could be TRBD1 or TRBD2 (5 bases each). This CDR3 is 14 amino acids long. Germline V lookup: CDR1 SGHAT, CDR2 FQNNGV. CDR3 loop: CASSLNQGPYEPYV. Here the CDR3 DNA reads TGTGCCAGTAGCTTGAACCAGGGACCTTACGAGCCGTATGTC.

Details on this clonotype: The junction departs from the called germline gene at one end, perhaps through a read error. This chain links TRBV6-2 or TRBV6-3 with TRBJ1-1; no clear D gene. Germline V gives CDR1 MNHEY, CDR2 SVGEGT. The CDR3 is 11 residues long. The CDR3 DNA follows: TGTGCCAGTAGTTGTACCACTGAAGCTTTCTTT. This translates into CASSCTTEAFF.

Ten or more counts support this clonotype. The gene calls are TRBV7-8 and TRBJ1-6, with D tentatively TRBD1 (5 bases). Germline V CDR1 and CDR2: SGHVS, FQNEAQ. Trimming stripped 5 bases from V and 0 bases from J, with 14 bases between. This CDR3 region has 17 residues. CDR3 residues: CASSPGRWSSYNSPLHF. Here the CDR3 DNA reads TGTGCCAGCAGCCCGGGACGGTGGAGCTCCTATAATTCACCCCTCCACTTT.

This sequence joins TRBV11-2 and TRBJ2-7; D is possibly TRBD2 (5 bases). Germline assignment: CDR1 SGHAT and CDR2 FQNNGV. V gave up 5 bases and J gave up 6 bases, with 17 bases separating them. The CDR3 consists of 14 residues. CDR3 residues: CASSMGLGGCEQYV. CDR3 nucleotide sequence: TGTGCCAGCAGCATGGGATTAGGAGGCTGCGAGCAGTACGTC.

Notes on this clonotype: This is likely a read error, given that the CDR3 carries no conserved phenylalanine or tryptophan at its end. The J gene is TRBJ2-7, the V gene TRBV7-9; no clear D gene. Trimming cost V 7 bases and J 5 bases, with 15 bases left between them. CDR1 is SEHNR, CDR2 FQNEAQ, per germline (reference sequence). CDR3 size: 13 residues. The CDR3 protein is CASISLPGHEQYS. The CDR3 DNA reads TGTGCCAGCATCTCCCTCCCGGGCCACGAGCAGTACTCC.

Points on this clonotype: One end of the junction fails to match germline, which may point to a read error. Written as DNA, the CDR3 is TGCACCAGCAACCAAGGGGCAGATGAAGCTTTCTTT. It codes for CTSNQGADEAFF. The chain couples TRBV4-1 to TRBJ1-1; possible D gene TRBD1, 5 bases. This CDR3 is 12 amino acids long. Germline V gives CDR1 MGHRA, CDR2 YSYEKL.

Note on this clonotype: Lacking the conserved final phenylalanine or tryptophan, this CDR3 likely reflects a read error. No DNA is shown, since the ends of the CDR3 on it are uncertain; the CDR3 is the one TCRdb lists. The rearrangement uses TRBV20-1 and TRBJ2-5; the table's D call, TRBD2, was not checked against the DNA. Germline CDR1 is DFQATT and CDR2 is SNEGSKA (reference sequence). The CDR3 is made up of 15 amino acids, end residues included. This chain's CDR3 is CSARSPASGMETEYL.

Concerning this clonotype: Relative to the germline gene, one junction end is altered; a read error may explain this. The V call is TRBV11-2, the J call TRBJ2-1; D not certain. The CDR3 totals 12 residues. Germline values: CDR1 SGHAT, CDR2 FQNNGV. CDR3 nucleotides: TGTGCCAACAGCTTAGTGTTCCCCCTCACGGTCTTC. Translation: CANSLVFPLTVF.

The gene calls are TRBV7-9 and TRBJ1-2; D is possibly TRBD1 (5 bases). Germline V lookup: CDR1 SEHNR, CDR2 FQNEAQ (reference sequence). Trimming removed 5 bases at V and 4 bases at J, with 20 bases between. This CDR3 has 16 amino acids. The CDR3 region has the DNA TGTGCCAGCAGCACGATTCAGGACACCCAACCCTATGGCTACACCTTC. This sequence encodes CASSTIQDTQPYGYTF. The full variable domain, in which reference TRBV7-9 and TRBJ1-2 provide the parts outside the CDR3, is DTGVSQNPRHKITKRGQNVTFRCDPISEHNRLYWYRQTLGQGPEFLTYFQNEAQLEKSRLLSDRFSAERPKGSFSTLEIQRTEQGDSAMYLCASSTIQDTQPYGYTFGSGTRLTVV.

On this clonotype: At one boundary the junction diverges from the germline segment, which might be a read error. This chain joins TRBV5-4 and TRBJ2-2; tentative D call: TRBD1 (8 bases). CDR3 length equals 16 residues. The germline CDR1 and CDR2 sequences are SGHNT and YYREEE (reference sequence). CDR3 bases: TGTGCCAGCAGCCCGTATAACAGGGGGGGCACCGGGGTGCTGCTTTTT. It codes for CASSPYNRGGTGVLLF.

Judged by abundance, this clonotype is large. This rearrangement joins TRBV7-9 to TRBJ1-1; 11 bases map to TRBD1. CDR1 and CDR2 (germline): SEHNR, FQNEAQ (reference sequence). This CDR3 region has 15 residues. V lost 5 bases and J lost 8; bases outside the gene matches: 10. CDR3: CASSIRDRGFLEAFF. The CDR3, as DNA: TGTGCCAGCAGCATACGGGACAGGGGGTTTCTCGAAGCTTTCTTT. The full variable domain, its missing parts supplied by reference TRBV7-9 and TRBJ1-1, is DTGVSQNPRHKITKRGQNVTFRCDPISEHNRLYWYRQTLGQGPEFLTYFQNEAQLEKSRLLSDRFSAERPKGSFSTLEIQRTEQGDSAMYLCASSIRDRGFLEAFFGQGTRLTVV.

This clonotype was seen ten or more times. J is TRBJ2-6 and V is TRBV4-2; D not resolved. The germline CDR1 and CDR2 sequences are LGHNA and YNFKEQ. This CDR3 region has 16 residues. The V end was cut by 0 bases, the J end by 1 base, with 7 bases between. The CDR3 loop reads CASSQEPGSGANVLTF. The CDR3 DNA sequence: TGTGCCAGCAGCCAAGAACCCGGGTCTGGGGCCAACGTCCTGACTTTC.

This clonotype was found many times. J is TRBJ2-2 and V is TRBV12-3 or TRBV12-4; 9 positions match TRBD2. This CDR3 comprises 18 residues. V lost 5 bases to trimming and J lost 5 bases; unmatched junction nucleotides: 15. CDR3 residues: CASSLLLAGPAGTGELFF. CDR3 nucleotide sequence: TGTGCCAGCAGTCTTCTCCTAGCGGGGCCCGCGGGGACCGGGGAGCTGTTTTTT.

This clonotype has just a few counts. The junction and the germline gene differ at one end; a read error may be behind it. V and J are TRBV29-1 and TRBJ2-1; D possibly corresponds to TRBD1 (6 bases). The length of the CDR3 is 13 residues. The V gene's germline CDR1 is SQVTM and CDR2 ANQGSEA. The CDR3 nucleotides read TGCAGCGATAAGACAGGTACCTACAGTGAGCAGTTCTTC. As protein: CSDKTGTYSEQFF.

Comment on this clonotype: The CDR3 carries no conserved terminal phenylalanine or tryptophan, so it likely arises from a read error. The chain has TRBV5-5 and TRBJ2-3; maybe TRBD1 (6 bases). Germline CDR1 reads SGHKS; CDR2 reads YYEKEE (reference sequence). CDR3 length equals 15 residues. This CDR3 is CVSSFSGQHTDTQYL. In DNA form, the CDR3 reads TGTGTCAGCAGCTTTTCCGGACAGCACACAGATACGCAGTATCTT.